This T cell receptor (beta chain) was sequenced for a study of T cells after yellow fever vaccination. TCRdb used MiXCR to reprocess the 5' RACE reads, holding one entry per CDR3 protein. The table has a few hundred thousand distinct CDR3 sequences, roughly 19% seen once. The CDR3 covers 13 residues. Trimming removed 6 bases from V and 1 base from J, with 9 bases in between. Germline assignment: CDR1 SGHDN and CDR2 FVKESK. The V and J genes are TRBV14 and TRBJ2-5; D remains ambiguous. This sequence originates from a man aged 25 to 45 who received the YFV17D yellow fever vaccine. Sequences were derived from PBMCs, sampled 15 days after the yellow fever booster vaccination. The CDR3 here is CASRSTLQETQYF. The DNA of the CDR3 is TGTGCCAGCAGGTCAACTCTCCAAGAGACCCAGTACTTC.